This T cell receptor beta chain was recovered during a study of OX40 agonist ivuxolimab in advanced cancers. Study in general: Ivuxolimab, which patients received intravenously every 2 weeks, was dosed at 0.01 to 10 mg/kg. A history of anti-PD-1, anti-PD-L1 or anti-CTLA-4 therapy was acceptable, and more than 30% had some.

Data came from immunoSEQ multiplex PCR; TCRdb stores just in-frame clones and leaves some out. The repertoire consists of 50,000 to 55,000 clones, with 87% occurring once and the leading ten covering approximately 1.7%. Baseline was the first blood sampling point, followed by cycle 4 day 1 and cycle 7 day 1. In germline, CDR1 is LGHNA, CDR2 YNFKEQ. This CDR3 contains 14 residues. V lost 2 bases and J 4 bases, leaving 10 bases between the germline ends. This clone was detected only a few times. Its antigen is not known. Notes on the study in general: CD8+ T cells (on average) carried more expanded clones than CD4+ T cells.

Specimen: CD4+ or CD8+ T cells sorted from blood, collected in a trial of the OX40 agonist ivuxolimab. The source of this sequence is an adult with an advanced solid tumor such as melanoma, head and neck, liver or kidney cancer. The chain couples TRBV4-2 to TRBJ2-3; D is uncertain. The CDR3 reads CASSQSKTADTQYF. DNA for the CDR3: TGTGCCAGCAGCCAATCGAAGACTGCAGATACGCAGTATTTT.